This TCR beta chain was documented in a study of post-analysis software for immune sequencing data. Findings and limits, study-wide: Comparison with controls showed significantly lower normalized Chao1 diversity in multiple sclerosis patients. Strong same-batch co-clustering of samples appeared with F measure clustering. The study found TRBV5-6, TRBV5-1 and TRBV20-1 among five TRBV segments more frequent in patients than controls.

Included in the TCR beta cDNA libraries were unique molecular identifiers. TCRdb re-derived calls from the PCR reads in MiXCR, one entry per CDR3 protein. The sample records roughly 430,000 distinct CDR3 sequences, less than 40% being singletons. This CDR3 has 15 residues. V lost 7 bases and J 3 bases, leaving 15 bases between the germline ends. Germline-derived CDR1 and CDR2 are LNHDA and SQIVND (reference sequence). This clonotype was observed a single time. Its antigen is as yet unknown. This sequence was found in a girl aged 2 to 10 with multiple sclerosis. What was sequenced was blood. V usage is TRBV19 and J usage is TRBJ2-2; D call uncertain. CDR3 in amino acids: CASTVSIVDTGELFF. The DNA for the CDR3 is TGTGCCAGTACGGTTAGTATCGTCGACACCGGGGAGCTGTTTTTT.